This T cell receptor (beta chain) was retrieved from a study of T-cell reconstitution after alpha-beta-depleted transplantation in children. Per germline, CDR1 MNHEY and CDR2 SMNVEV (reference sequence). This CDR3 has 19 residues. Trimming removed 6 bases from V and 2 bases from J; junction bases left unmatched: 14. As it was prepared, the TCRbeta library received unique molecular identifiers. TCRdb reprocessed the PCR reads via MiXCR and lists one record per CDR3 protein. This sample carries some 500,000 distinct CDR3 sequences, approximately 20% of them seen once, and the ten largest clones take 2.5% to 4%.

V usage is TRBV27 and J usage is TRBJ2-1, with 12 bases matching TRBD2. This material consisted of PBMCs from the stem cell graft donor, taken from the stem cell graft. The TCR sequence derives from a human donor who donated a stem cell graft to a child with acute lymphoblastic leukemia. The CDR3 nucleotides read TGTGCCAGCAGCTTACGACTAGCGGGAGTCCTATCGGCCTACAATGAGCAGTTCTTC. It specifies CASSLRLAGVLSAYNEQFF.